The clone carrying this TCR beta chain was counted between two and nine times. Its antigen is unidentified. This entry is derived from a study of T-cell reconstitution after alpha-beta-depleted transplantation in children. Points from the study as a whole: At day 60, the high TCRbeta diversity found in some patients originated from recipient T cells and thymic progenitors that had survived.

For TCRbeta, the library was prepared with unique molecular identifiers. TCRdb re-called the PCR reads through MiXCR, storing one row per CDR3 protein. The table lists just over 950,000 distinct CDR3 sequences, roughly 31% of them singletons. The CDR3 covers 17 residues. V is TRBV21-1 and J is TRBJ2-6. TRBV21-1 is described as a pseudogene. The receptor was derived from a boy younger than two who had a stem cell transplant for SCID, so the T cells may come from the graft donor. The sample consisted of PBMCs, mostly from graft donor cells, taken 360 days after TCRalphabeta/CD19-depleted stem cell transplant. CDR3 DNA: TGTGCCAGCAGCAAACGACTCCTACTCTCTGGGGCCAACGTCCTGACTTTC. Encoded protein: CASSKRLLLSGANVLTF.